The 3 T cell receptor beta chains presented below share a single source sample, sequenced in a study of blood T cells in healthy people across ages. Primers used in a second PCR of about 6 to 11 cycles were a sample-barcoded 5' primer and a J-beta primer mix. Using its own MiXCR run on the 5' RACE reads, TCRdb lists one record per CDR3 protein. Of around 600,000 distinct CDR3 sequences listed, 40% to 50% are singletons. The sequenced sample was blood. The source is a man older than 75 in good health.

This clonotype occurred a few times. The V call is TRBV5-1, the J call TRBJ2-3; the D is unclear. Trimming stripped 2 bases from V and 2 bases from J, with 12 bases between. CDR3 length: 15 residues. Germline V gene sequence: CDR1 SGHRS, CDR2 YFSETQ. The CDR3 here is CASSLSDGSTDTQYF. DNA for the CDR3: TGCGCCAGCAGCTTATCGGACGGCTCCACAGATACGCAGTATTTT. Using reference TRBV5-1 and TRBJ2-3 for the parts outside the CDR3, the full variable domain is KAGVTQTPRYLIKTRGQQVTLSCSPISGHRSVSWYQQTPGQGLQFLFEYFSETQRNKGNFPGRFSGRQFSNSRSEMNVSTLELGDSALYLCASSLSDGSTDTQYFGPGTRLTVL.

The chain employs TRBV28 and TRBJ2-4; D possibly corresponds to TRBD1 (7 bases). The better agreement between TRBJ2-5 and the DNA end casts doubt on the J call. Germline loops: CDR1 MDHEN, CDR2 SYDVKM. The CDR3 length is 15 residues. CDR3 amino acids: CASSLAEQGRETQYF. The CDR3 coding sequence is TGTGCCAGCAGTTTGGCGGAACAGGGGAGGGAGACCCAGTACTTC.

About this clonotype itself: At one boundary the junction diverges from the germline segment, which might be a read error. This rearrangement joins TRBV5-6 to TRBJ2-1; D might be TRBD2 (6 bases). The CDR3 spans 16 residues. Germline V CDR1 and CDR2: SGHDT, YYEEEE. The CDR3 region has the DNA TGTGCCGGCAGCTCTCTCGCGGCGCCCGGGGGCAATGAGCAGTTCTTC. Residues: CAGSSLAAPGGNEQFF.